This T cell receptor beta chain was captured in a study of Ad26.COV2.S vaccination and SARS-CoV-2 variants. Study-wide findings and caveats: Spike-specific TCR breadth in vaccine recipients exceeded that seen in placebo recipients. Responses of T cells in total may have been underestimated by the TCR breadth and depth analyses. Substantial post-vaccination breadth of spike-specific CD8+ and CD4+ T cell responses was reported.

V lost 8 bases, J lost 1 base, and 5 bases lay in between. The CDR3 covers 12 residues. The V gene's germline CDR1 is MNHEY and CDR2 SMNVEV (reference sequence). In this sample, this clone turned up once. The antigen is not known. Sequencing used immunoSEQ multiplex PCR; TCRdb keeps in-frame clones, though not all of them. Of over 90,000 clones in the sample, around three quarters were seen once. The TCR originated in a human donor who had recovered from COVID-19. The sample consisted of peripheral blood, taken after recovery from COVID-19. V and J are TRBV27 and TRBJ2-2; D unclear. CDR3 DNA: TGTGCCAGCGGATTGAACACCGGGGAGCTGTTTTTT. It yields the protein CASGLNTGELFF.